This record concerns one T cell receptor (beta chain) sequence. As yet, its antigen is unknown. The sample is drawn from a study of cytomegalovirus exposure and HLA in healthy donors. General study results and limits: It was reportedly the case that the classifier diagnosed cytomegalovirus status with high specificity and sensitivity.

V was trimmed by 1 base and J by 10 bases, leaving 14 bases between them. This CDR3 comprises 14 residues. Germline lookup yields CDR1 SNHLY and CDR2 FYNNEI. Both 60 Vbeta primers and 13 Jbeta primers went into the PCR. Original analysis: As a later analysis found, there were roughly 80 million unique TCR beta chains, of which roughly 11 million were shared. Sequenced by immunoSEQ multiplex PCR; TCRdb stores in-frame clones only, minus some. The D gene and trimming were derived from the DNA, and the V and J assignments and clone size from that table. Its table lists some 120,000 clones. At sampling all donors were nominally healthy, likely with unrecorded immune exposures.

The sample was PBMCs. The receptor was derived from a woman aged 60-70 years in good health and CMV-seronegative. The J gene is TRBJ2-1, the V gene TRBV2, with a tentative D call TRBD2 (6 bases). The CDR3 DNA reads TGTGCCAGCAGTGAAGGGACTATTCTCGGGGAGCAGTTCTTC. Translating gives CASSEGTILGEQFF.